Sequencing of this T cell receptor (beta chain) was carried out in a study of shared clonotypes between healthy human individuals. Study summary: The donor group consisted of two women and a few men, aged 18 to 49.

Study outcomes and limitations: At large depth, rarefaction still showed sorted-subset sequencing to be incomplete. When compared with the clonotypes that were shared by all four sorted-subset donors, the non-shared clonotypes turned out to have lower generation probabilities.

About this clone itself: Antigen: not known.

Profiling relied on immunoSEQ multiplex PCR, and the TCRdb table lists in-frame clones only, not all of them. The sample records some 550,000 clones, about 96% being singletons. Sequences were obtained from naive CD4+ T cells sorted from blood. Stated subset: CD45RA+ positively selected. This receptor was taken from a woman younger than 45 in good health.

The CDR3 region has the DNA TGTGCCAGTAGTATAGATAGAGGGACCTACAATGAGCAGTTCTTC. Protein product: CASSIDRGTYNEQFF. This sequence joins TRBV19 and TRBJ2-1; TRBD2 is a possible D gene (5 bases). CDR3 length equals 15 residues. CDR1 is LNHDA and CDR2 is SQIVND in the germline V gene (reference sequence). V lost 0 bases, J lost 2 bases, and 8 bases lay in between.